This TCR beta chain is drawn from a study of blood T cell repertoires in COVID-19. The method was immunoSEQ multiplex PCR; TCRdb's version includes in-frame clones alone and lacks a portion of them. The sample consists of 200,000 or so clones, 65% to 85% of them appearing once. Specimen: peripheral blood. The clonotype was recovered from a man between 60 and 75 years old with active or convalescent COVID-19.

Written as DNA, the CDR3 is TGTGCCAGCTCACCCGGGACAGGGGGATTCGACGAGCAGTACTTC. Its protein is CASSPGTGGFDEQYF. The chain recombines TRBV18 with TRBJ2-7, with 11 bases that match TRBD1. The CDR3 runs 15 residues. The junction had 6 bases not matched to a gene; V was cut back by 3 bases and J by 5 bases. In germline, CDR1 is KGHSH, CDR2 LQKENI.